Included here is one TCR beta chain sequence, with context. Its antigen is undetermined. The sample originates from a study of cytomegalovirus exposure and HLA in healthy donors. This CDR3 spans 15 amino acids. The ends were cut back, 5 bases at V and 0 bases at J, with 8 bases in the middle. In germline, CDR1 is MNHNS, CDR2 SASEGT. Findings and caveats of the study: One variant, a missense change in DCLRE1C, was linked in a later analysis to TCR beta V- and J-gene trimming.

PCR amplification relied on 60 Vbeta primers (plus 13 Jbeta primers). Profiling relied on immunoSEQ multiplex PCR, and the TCRdb table lists in-frame clones only, not all of them. The repertoire holds about 190,000 clones, with approximately 87% as singletons. This TCR was recovered from a man aged 30 to 45 in good health and CMV-seronegative. This chain connects TRBV6-1 to TRBJ2-6; D is unresolved. The sequencing sample was made of PBMCs. The CDR3: CASSSQLSGANVLTF. The CDR3 bases are TGTGCCAGCAGTTCACAGCTCTCTGGGGCCAACGTCCTGACTTTC.